This entry concerns a single TCR beta chain. The antigen remains undetermined. The data derive from a study of vaccination and CD4 T cells after COVID-19. J was trimmed by 5 bases and V by 1 base; bases with no gene match: 7. Germline V lookup: CDR1 DFQATT, CDR2 SNEGSKA (reference sequence). This CDR3 is built from 14 residues. Overall study findings and caveats: Convalescent patients gained a median around 87% of their reactive clones only post-vaccination.

Treatment given: roughly nine-day PBMC culture with coronavirus spike peptide pools or control peptides (ViraFEST assay). The Oncomine TCR Beta short-read assay was what sequenced the DNA obtained from cultured CD4+ T cells. In TCRdb, the PCR reads were re-called with MiXCR into one record per CDR3 protein. The sample lists roughly 13,000 distinct CDR3 sequences, about three fifths occurring once. This chain joins TRBV20-1 and TRBJ2-7; 8 bases fit TRBD2. Sequenced sample: CD4+ T cells from blood, cultured in vitro. The receptor was derived from a human donor who had recovered from COVID-19. As DNA, the CDR3 is TGCAGTGCTAGAGTACCAGCGGGAGTCGACGAGCAGTACTTC. Translated, it gives CSARVPAGVDEQYF.